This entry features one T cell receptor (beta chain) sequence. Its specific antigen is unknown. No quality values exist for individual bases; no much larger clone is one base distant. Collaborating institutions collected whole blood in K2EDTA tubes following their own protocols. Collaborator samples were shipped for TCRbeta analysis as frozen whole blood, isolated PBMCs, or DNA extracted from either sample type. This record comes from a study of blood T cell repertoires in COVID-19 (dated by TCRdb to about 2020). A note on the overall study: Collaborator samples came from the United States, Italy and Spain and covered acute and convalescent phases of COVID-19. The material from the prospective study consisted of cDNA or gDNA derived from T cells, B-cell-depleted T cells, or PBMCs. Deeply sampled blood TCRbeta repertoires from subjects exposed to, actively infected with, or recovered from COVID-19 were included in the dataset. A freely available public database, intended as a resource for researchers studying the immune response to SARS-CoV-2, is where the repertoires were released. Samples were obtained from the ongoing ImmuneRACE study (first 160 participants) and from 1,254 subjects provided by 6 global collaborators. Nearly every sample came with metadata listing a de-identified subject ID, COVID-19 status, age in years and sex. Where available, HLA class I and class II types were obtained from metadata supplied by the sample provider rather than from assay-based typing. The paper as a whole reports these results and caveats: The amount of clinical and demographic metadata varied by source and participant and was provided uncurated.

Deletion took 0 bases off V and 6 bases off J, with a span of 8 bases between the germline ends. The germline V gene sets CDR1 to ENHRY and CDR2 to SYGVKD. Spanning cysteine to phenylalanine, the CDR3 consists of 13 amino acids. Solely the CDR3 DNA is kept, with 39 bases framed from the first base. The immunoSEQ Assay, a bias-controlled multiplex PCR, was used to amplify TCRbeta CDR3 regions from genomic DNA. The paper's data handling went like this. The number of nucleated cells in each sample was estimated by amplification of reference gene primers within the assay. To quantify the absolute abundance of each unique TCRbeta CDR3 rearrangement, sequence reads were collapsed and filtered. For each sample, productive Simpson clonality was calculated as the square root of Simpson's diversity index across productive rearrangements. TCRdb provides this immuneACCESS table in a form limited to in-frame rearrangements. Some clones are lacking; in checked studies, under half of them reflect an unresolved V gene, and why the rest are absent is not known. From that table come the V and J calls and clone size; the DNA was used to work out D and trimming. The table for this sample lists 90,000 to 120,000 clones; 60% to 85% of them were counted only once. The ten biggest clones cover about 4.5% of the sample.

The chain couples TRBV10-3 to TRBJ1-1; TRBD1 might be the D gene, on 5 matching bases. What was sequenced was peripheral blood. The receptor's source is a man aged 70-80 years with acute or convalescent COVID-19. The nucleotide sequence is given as TGTGCCATCAGTGAGTCGACAGCATCTGAAGCTTTCTTT. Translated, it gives CAISESTASEAFF.